This TCR beta chain was captured in a study of blood T cell repertoires in COVID-19. As for the study in general: The United States, Italy and Spain supplied acute and convalescent COVID-19 samples. Sources were T cells, B-cell-depleted T cells, or PBMCs; the material itself was cDNA or gDNA.

The germline gives CDR1 LGHNA, CDR2 YNFKEQ. The CDR3 consists of 14 residues. J gave up 2 bases and V 5 bases, and 6 bases lay outside the gene matches. In the original workflow: Cell counts per sample came from amplifying reference gene primers. Sequencing was performed with immunoSEQ multiplex PCR; in TCRdb, only in-frame clones are kept and a portion is missing. The D gene and trimming were derived from the DNA, and the V and J assignments and clone size from that table. The sample lists roughly 87,000 clones; about two thirds were seen once. This receptor was obtained from a woman of 80 years or more with acute or convalescent COVID-19. The chain recombines TRBV4-2 with TRBJ2-7; TRBD1 matches at 7 bases. The specimen was peripheral blood. The CDR3 nucleotides read TGTGCCAGCAGCATCCGGGACAGTGCCTACGAGCAGTACTTC. Amino acid sequence: CASSIRDSAYEQYF.